This record looks at one T cell receptor beta chain sequence and its context. The data stem from a study of response to subunit inactivated influenza vaccine. One entry per CDR3 protein results from TCRdb running MiXCR on the RT-PCR reads. The sample lists just under 550,000 distinct CDR3 sequences; 20% to 25% were seen once. Germline V CDR1 and CDR2: KGHSH, LQKENI. This CDR3 has 12 residues. V was cut by 3 bases and J by 6 bases, with 9 bases left in between. The sample also formed part of further work on T cells expressing NK-cell markers. That work adds: The TCR beta cDNA came from 5'RACE template switching with UMIs. Repertoire data for TCR beta were derived from sorted T cells (CD3+CD56+NKG2C+, CD3+CD56+NKG2C- and CD3+CD56-NKG2C+). There were seven HCMV-seropositive donors and one seronegative donor among the eight sequenced. The study found dominant NKG2C+ clonotypes at about 1.0-7.5% of CD8+ T cells in 5 or 6 donors.

The clonotype comes from a man aged 50-60 years who received an inactivated influenza vaccine. The gene calls are TRBV18 and TRBJ2-7, with D unclear. Specimen: CD4+ T cells sorted from PBMCs, collected 11 to 12 days after vaccination. Here the CDR3 reads CASSPGSPEQYF. The DNA of the CDR3 is TGTGCCAGCTCACCCGGCAGTCCCGAGCAGTACTTC.